This entry is about one T cell receptor beta chain. Its antigen is not identified. Cultured CD4+ T-cell DNA underwent Oncomine TCR Beta short-read sequencing. TCRdb re-derived calls from the PCR reads in MiXCR, one entry per CDR3 protein. The top ten hold about 10% of the sample, which has 7,500 to 9,500 distinct CDR3 sequences, approximately 20% seen once. The treatment here: roughly 10-day PBMC culture with coronavirus spike peptide pools or control peptides (ViraFEST assay). With 1 base clipped from V and 4 bases from J, the junction kept 3 bases outside the gene matches. This CDR3 region has 14 residues. CDR1 DFQATT and CDR2 SNEGSKA come from the germline V gene (reference sequence). The sample is drawn from a study of vaccination and CD4 T cells after COVID-19.

This receptor was obtained from a human donor who had recovered from COVID-19. This chain links TRBV20-1 with TRBJ2-2; 7 positions agree with TRBD2. This specimen was CD4+ T cells from blood, cultured in vitro, taken after SARS-CoV-2 vaccination. The CDR3: CSARGLAFTGELFF. CDR3 sequence (DNA): TGCAGTGCTAGAGGACTAGCCTTCACCGGGGAGCTGTTTTTT.